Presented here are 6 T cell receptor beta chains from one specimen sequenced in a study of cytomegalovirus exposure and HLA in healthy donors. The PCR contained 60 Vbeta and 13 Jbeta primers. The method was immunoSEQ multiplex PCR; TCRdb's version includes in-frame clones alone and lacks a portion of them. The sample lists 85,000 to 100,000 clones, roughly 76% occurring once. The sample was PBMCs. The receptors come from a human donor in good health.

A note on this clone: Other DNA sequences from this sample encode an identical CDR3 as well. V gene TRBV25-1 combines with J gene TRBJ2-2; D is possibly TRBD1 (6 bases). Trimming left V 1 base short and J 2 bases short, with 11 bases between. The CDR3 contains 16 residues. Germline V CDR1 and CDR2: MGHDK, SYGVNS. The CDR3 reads CASSELVTGNTGELFF. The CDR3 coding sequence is TGTGCCAGCAGTGAATTGGTGACAGGTAACACCGGGGAGCTGTTTTTT.

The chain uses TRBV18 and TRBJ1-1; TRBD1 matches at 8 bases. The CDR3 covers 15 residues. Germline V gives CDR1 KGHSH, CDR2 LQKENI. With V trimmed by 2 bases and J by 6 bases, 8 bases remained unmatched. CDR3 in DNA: TGTGCCAGCTCACCAGCTCCAGGGGGCGGCTCTGAAGCTTTCTTT. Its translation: CASSPAPGGGSEAFF.

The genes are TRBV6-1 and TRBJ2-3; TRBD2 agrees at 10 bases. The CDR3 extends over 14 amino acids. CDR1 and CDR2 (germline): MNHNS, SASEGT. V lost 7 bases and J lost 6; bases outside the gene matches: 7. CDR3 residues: CASTLSGGADTQYF. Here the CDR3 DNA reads TGTGCCAGCACACTGAGCGGGGGGGCCGATACGCAGTATTTT.

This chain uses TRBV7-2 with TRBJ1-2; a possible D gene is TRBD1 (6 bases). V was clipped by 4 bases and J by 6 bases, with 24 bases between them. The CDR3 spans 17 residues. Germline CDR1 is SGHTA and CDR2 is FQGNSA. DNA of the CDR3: TGTGCCAGCAGCTCCCCACTCGGGCGGTTGAAGGGGGATGGCTACACCTTC. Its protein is CASSSPLGRLKGDGYTF.

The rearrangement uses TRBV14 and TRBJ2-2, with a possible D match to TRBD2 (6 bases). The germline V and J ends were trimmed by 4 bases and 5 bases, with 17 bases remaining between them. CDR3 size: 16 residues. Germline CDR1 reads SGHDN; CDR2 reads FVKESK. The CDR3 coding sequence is TGTGCCAGCAGCCGGATGGACGGGAGCGGTACCGGGGAGCTGTTTTTT. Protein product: CASSRMDGSGTGELFF.

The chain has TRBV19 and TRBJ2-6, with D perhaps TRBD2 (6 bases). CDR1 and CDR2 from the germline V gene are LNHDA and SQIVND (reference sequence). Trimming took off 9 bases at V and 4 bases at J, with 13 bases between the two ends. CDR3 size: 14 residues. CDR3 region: CASLGRGGANVLTF. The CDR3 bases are TGTGCCAGCCTGGGACGGGGGGGGGCCAACGTCCTGACTTTC.